The 30 T cell receptor beta chains in this list originate from one sample, sequenced in a study of T cell changes during pregnancy in multiple sclerosis. Repertoires were generated with immunoSEQ multiplex PCR, while TCRdb's copy carries only in-frame clones and drops some. The sample yields 66,000 or so clones, 91% seen once. This specimen was CD8+ T cells from peripheral blood mononuclear cells, taken before pregnancy. The receptors derive from a female donor with multiple sclerosis, enrolled in a pregnancy study.

The chain couples TRBV11-2 to TRBJ2-5; D ambiguous. The length of the CDR3 is 11 residues. Deletions cut 4 bases from V and 4 bases from J, with 4 bases between. Germline loops: CDR1 SGHAT, CDR2 FQNNGV. The CDR3 sequence is CASSSTETQYF. DNA for the CDR3: TGTGCCAGCAGCTCTACAGAGACCCAGTACTTC.

This chain joins TRBV4-1 and TRBJ2-7; possibly TRBD1 for D (6 bases). V gave up 0 bases and J gave up 6 bases, with 12 bases separating them. The CDR3 consists of 14 residues. Per the germline V gene, CDR1 is MGHRA and CDR2 is YSYEKL. The CDR3 bases are TGCGCCAGCAGCCAAGATAGAGGGGGTGGCGAGCAGTACTTC. Its protein product is CASSQDRGGGEQYF.

This clone was observed once. The genes are TRBV7-9 and TRBJ2-1, with TRBD2 matching over 14 bases. Trimming at V came to 5 bases and at J to 3 bases, leaving 6 bases not matched to a gene. Germline V lookup: CDR1 SEHNR, CDR2 FQNEAQ (reference sequence). The CDR3 spans 17 residues. As DNA, the CDR3 is TGTGCCAGCAGCCCGGGACTAGCGGGGGCACACTACAATGAGCAGTTCTTC. It specifies CASSPGLAGAHYNEQFF.

The rearrangement links TRBV19 to TRBJ1-1; a possible D gene is TRBD1 (6 bases). V lost 1 base and J 1 base, leaving 10 bases between the germline ends. The CDR3 is made up of 15 amino acids. CDR1 is LNHDA, CDR2 SQIVND, per germline (reference sequence). CDR3 nucleotides: TGTGCCAGTAGTATAGCGAGGGGGGGGAACACTGAAGCTTTCTTT. It encodes CASSIARGGNTEAFF.

The V gene is TRBV5-1, the J gene TRBJ2-7, with a possible D match to TRBD1 (5 bases). Deletions cut 0 bases from V and 1 base from J, with 5 bases between. Germline V lookup: CDR1 SGHRS, CDR2 YFSETQ. CDR3 length: 13 residues. The CDR3 coding sequence is TGCGCCAGCAGCTTGGCAGGGTCCTACGAGCAGTACTTC. This translates into CASSLAGSYEQYF.

The V call is TRBV6-5, the J call TRBJ2-1; D gene unclear. V was shortened by 2 bases and J by 0 bases, with 8 bases between the two germline ends. Germline CDR1 is MNHEY and CDR2 is SVGAGI. This CDR3 is 15 amino acids long. The CDR3 sequence: CASSYEALSYNEQFF. CDR3 coding DNA: TGTGCCAGCAGTTACGAGGCTCTCTCCTACAATGAGCAGTTCTTC.

This clone was detected only a few times. The rearrangement links TRBV2 to TRBJ1-1, with TRBD1 matching 9 bases. This CDR3 is 13 amino acids long. J gave up 8 bases and V 5 bases, and 6 bases lay outside the gene matches. CDR1 SNHLY and CDR2 FYNNEI come from the germline V gene. The CDR3 protein is CASSTGGAGEAFF. The CDR3 DNA reads TGTGCCAGCAGTACAGGGGGCGCGGGAGAAGCTTTCTTT.

The V gene is TRBV6-1, the J gene TRBJ2-7, with 7 nucleotides matching TRBD2. CDR3 size: 12 residues. In germline, CDR1 is MNHNS, CDR2 SASEGT. V trimming: 10 bases; J trimming: 4 bases; junction bases outside the gene matches: 7. The CDR3 DNA reads as TGTGCCACCGGGGAGGGAGTTTACGAGCAGTACTTC. This sequence encodes CATGEGVYEQYF.

The V gene is TRBV9, the J gene TRBJ1-2; no definite D call. Trimming took 3 bases from V and 5 from J, leaving 17 bases between them. The CDR3 loop spans 15 amino acids. CDR1 SGDLS and CDR2 YYNGEE come from the germline V gene. Here the CDR3 reads CASSAPGRYEYGYTF. CDR3 bases: TGTGCCAGCAGCGCCCCCGGCAGGTATGAATATGGCTACACCTTC.

The V and J genes are TRBV2 and TRBJ1-2; weak D call: TRBD1 (6 bases). The germline V and J ends were trimmed by 4 bases and 8 bases, with 17 bases remaining between them. The germline V gene encodes CDR1 SNHLY and CDR2 FYNNEI. This CDR3 has 14 residues. The CDR3, as DNA: TGTGCCAGCAGTGGGACAGAGGTGGTCTTCGGCTACACCTTC. Protein product: CASSGTEVVFGYTF.

V usage is TRBV9 and J usage is TRBJ1-3; D might be TRBD1 (6 bases). Germline V CDR1 and CDR2: SGDLS, YYNGEE. CDR3 length: 17 amino acids. The germline V and J ends were trimmed by 2 bases and 3 bases, with 18 bases remaining between them. CDR3 residues: CASSVSPTGFSGNTIYF. CDR3 nucleotide sequence: TGTGCCAGCAGCGTTTCGCCTACAGGGTTTAGTGGAAACACCATATATTTT.

This chain's CDR3 is CSARTGVGGELFF. The CDR3 coding sequence is TGCAGCGCCCGGACAGGGGTGGGCGGGGAGCTGTTTTTT. The chain uses TRBV29-1 and TRBJ2-2, with 9 bases lining up with TRBD1. The length of the CDR3 is 13 residues. V trimming: 7 bases; J trimming: 7 bases; junction bases outside the gene matches: 7. CDR1 and CDR2 from the germline V gene are SQVTM and ANQGSEA.

This clone was observed a single time. The chain's CDR3 is CATSRDGGAVYGYTF. In DNA form, the CDR3 reads TGTGCCACCAGCAGAGATGGAGGAGCGGTCTATGGCTACACCTTC. The rearrangement links TRBV15 to TRBJ1-2; no definite D call. The V gene lost 0 bases and the J gene lost 4 bases, with 12 bases spanning the gap. Germline CDR1 LNHNV, CDR2 YYDKDF (reference sequence). The CDR3 is made up of 15 amino acids. The full variable domain, with the rest looked up from reference TRBV15 and TRBJ1-2, is DAMVIQNPRYQVTQFGKPVTLSCSQTLNHNVMYWYQQKSSQAPKLLFHYYDKDFNNEADTPDNFQSRRPNTSFCFLDIRSPGLGDTAMYLCATSRDGGAVYGYTFGSGTRLTVV.

The chain recombines TRBV2 with TRBJ2-1; D perhaps matches TRBD1 (6 bases). Trimming shortened V by 3 bases and J by 4 bases, and 10 bases separated the two germline ends. The germline V gene has CDR1 SNHLY and CDR2 FYNNEI. The length of the CDR3 is 14 residues. The CDR3 DNA reads as TGTGCCAGCAGTGACCGGGACAAATACAATGAGCAGTTCTTC. Translation gives CASSDRDKYNEQFF.

The chain combines TRBV13 with TRBJ2-2, with 10 bases lining up with TRBD2. With V trimmed by 5 bases and J by 7 bases, 7 bases remained unmatched. The CDR3 loop spans 15 amino acids. From germline, CDR1 is PRHDT and CDR2 FYEKMQ (reference sequence). In nucleotides, the CDR3 is TGTGCCAGCAGCCAGCGGGGGGGCCTAGGCGGGGAGCTGTTTTTT. It encodes CASSQRGGLGGELFF.

The chain is built from TRBV4-1 and TRBJ2-7; TRBD1 aligns across 7 bases. CDR3 length: 15 residues. J gave up 6 bases and V 1 base, and 9 bases lay outside the gene matches. Germline-derived CDR1 and CDR2 are MGHRA and YSYEKL. The CDR3 region is CASSQVRQGLSEQYF. CDR3 DNA: TGCGCCAGCAGCCAAGTGCGACAGGGTCTGTCCGAGCAGTACTTC.

This clone appeared a few times. In DNA, the CDR3 is TGTGCCAGCAGCGGGGCTGGCCTCTACAATGAGCAGTTCTTC. Its translation is CASSGAGLYNEQFF. The chain combines TRBV5-6 with TRBJ2-1, with D possibly being TRBD1 (5 bases). The CDR3 is 14 residues long. Germline V lookup: CDR1 SGHDT, CDR2 YYEEEE. Trimming removed 4 bases from V and 3 bases from J, with 11 bases in between.

The rearrangement links TRBV7-9 to TRBJ1-4; D uncertain. The germline V gene has CDR1 SEHNR and CDR2 FQNEAQ (reference sequence). CDR3 length equals 11 residues. V was clipped by 5 bases and J by 4 bases, with 2 bases between them. The CDR3 sequence: CASSLNEKLFF. The CDR3 DNA is TGTGCCAGCAGCCTTAATGAAAAACTGTTTTTT.

This clone appeared a single time. The chain is built from TRBV30 and TRBJ2-1; D gene ambiguous. Trimming stripped 0 bases from V and 6 bases from J, with 6 bases between. Germline V gene sequence: CDR1 GTSNPN, CDR2 SVGIG (reference sequence). This CDR3 has 12 amino acids. The chain's CDR3 is CAWSVLANEQFF. DNA for the CDR3: TGTGCCTGGAGTGTTTTAGCCAATGAGCAGTTCTTC.

This sequence joins TRBV9 and TRBJ1-1; TRBD1 matches at 7 bases. Germline CDR1 SGDLS, CDR2 YYNGEE. The CDR3 covers 14 residues. With V trimmed by 3 bases and J by 6 bases, 8 bases remained unmatched. CDR3 protein: CASSEGDSSSEAFF. Written as DNA, the CDR3 is TGTGCCAGCAGCGAGGGGGACAGCTCATCTGAAGCTTTCTTT.

This clone was recorded a few times. The J gene is TRBJ2-7, the V gene TRBV14; D perhaps matches TRBD1 (6 bases). The CDR3 runs 13 residues. Per the germline V gene, CDR1 is SGHDN and CDR2 is FVKESK. V dropped 4 bases and J dropped 3 bases, with 10 bases sitting between them. The CDR3 loop is CASSPDRNYEQYF. CDR3 nucleotide sequence: TGTGCCAGCAGCCCCGACAGGAACTACGAGCAGTACTTC.

This sequence joins TRBV6-1 and TRBJ2-7; tentatively, D is TRBD2 (6 bases). This CDR3 contains 13 residues. Between the trimmed V and J ends, which lost 6 bases and 3 bases, there was a span of 12 bases. The germline gives CDR1 MNHNS, CDR2 SASEGT. For the CDR3, the DNA is TGTGCCAGCAGAGGCGGGGTAAACTACGAGCAGTACTTC. Translation: CASRGGVNYEQYF.

CDR3 sequence: CASSLDGASGGFRAYEQYF. The CDR3 DNA sequence: TGTGCCAGCAGCTTGGATGGGGCTAGCGGGGGGTTCCGGGCCTACGAGCAGTACTTC. The chain employs TRBV5-4 and TRBJ2-7; TRBD2 agrees at 11 bases. CDR1 is SGHNT, CDR2 YYREEE, per germline (reference sequence). J was trimmed by 2 bases and V by 0 bases; bases with no gene match: 13. The CDR3 spans 19 residues.

The chain links TRBV11-1 to TRBJ2-7; possible D gene TRBD1, 6 bases. The germline CDR1 and CDR2 sequences are SGHAT and FQDESV (reference sequence). This CDR3 comprises 14 residues. Trimming removed 1 base from V and 7 bases from J, with 14 bases in between. Here the CDR3 DNA reads TGTGCCAGCAGCTTAGGGACACAGGGTATGGAGCAGTACTTC. Translating it yields CASSLGTQGMEQYF.

The DNA of the CDR3 is TGCGCCAGCACACAGGGCAGGAACACTGAAGCTTTCTTT. Amino acid sequence: CASTQGRNTEAFF. The genes are TRBV5-1 and TRBJ1-1; possible D gene TRBD1, 6 bases. Germline CDR1 is SGHRS and CDR2 is YFSETQ. The CDR3 runs 13 residues. With 6 bases removed from V and 1 base from J, the gap between germline ends came to 10 bases.

The chain uses TRBV4-2 and TRBJ1-2; 7 bases agree with TRBD1. From germline, CDR1 is LGHNA and CDR2 YNFKEQ. Unmatched junction bases numbered 10, after V lost 0 bases and J lost 3 bases. The CDR3 is 17 residues long. The CDR3, as DNA: TGTGCCAGCAGCCAAGACGGGACAGTCGGCGGGTACTATGGCTACACCTTC. This codes for CASSQDGTVGGYYGYTF.

The chain is built from TRBV19 and TRBJ1-1; D might be TRBD1 (5 bases). Germline loops: CDR1 LNHDA, CDR2 SQIVND (reference sequence). V was trimmed by 5 bases and J by 5 bases, leaving 12 bases between them. The CDR3 is made up of 13 amino acids. This chain's CDR3 is CASSLGGGTEAFF. In DNA, the CDR3 is TGTGCCAGTAGTCTCGGGGGAGGTACTGAAGCTTTCTTT.

The gene calls are TRBV11-2 and TRBJ1-2; D perhaps matches TRBD1 (5 bases). Germline assignment: CDR1 SGHAT and CDR2 FQNNGV. The CDR3 is 15 amino acids. V was pared by 2 bases and J by 3 bases, with 13 bases between. Written as DNA, the CDR3 is TGTGCCAGCAGCTTAAGTGCGGGGGACGACTATGGCTACACCTTC. This gives the protein CASSLSAGDDYGYTF.

This clone turned up a few times. This rearrangement joins TRBV7-6 to TRBJ2-2; D not resolved. Germline values: CDR1 SGHVS, CDR2 FNYEAQ. CDR3 length: 12 amino acids. V was pared by 5 bases and J by 4 bases, with 5 bases between. The CDR3 loop is CASSPGTGELFF. CDR3 bases: TGTGCCAGCAGCCCGGGCACCGGGGAGCTGTTTTTT.

The chain couples TRBV6-5 to TRBJ1-1, with D tentatively TRBD1 (5 bases). Trimming left V 9 bases short and J 4 bases short, with 15 bases between. This CDR3 is 13 amino acids long. In germline, CDR1 is MNHEY, CDR2 SVGAGI. DNA of the CDR3: TGTGCCAGTGGGACTTCCCCAATCACTGAAGCTTTCTTT. Translation gives CASGTSPITEAFF.